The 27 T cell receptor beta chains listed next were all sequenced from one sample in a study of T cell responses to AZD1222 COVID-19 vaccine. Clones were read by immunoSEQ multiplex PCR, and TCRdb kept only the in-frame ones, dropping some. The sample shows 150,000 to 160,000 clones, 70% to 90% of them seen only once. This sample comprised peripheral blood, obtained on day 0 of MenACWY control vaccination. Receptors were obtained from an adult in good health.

CDR3 bases: TGTGCCAGCAGTTTTCGAGCCCCCTACAATGAGCAGTTCTTC. Its protein is CASSFRAPYNEQFF. This chain connects TRBV6-5 to TRBJ2-1, with no clear D. The germline V gene has CDR1 MNHEY and CDR2 SVGAGI. V was clipped by 4 bases and J by 2 bases, with 9 bases between them. The CDR3 is 14 residues long.

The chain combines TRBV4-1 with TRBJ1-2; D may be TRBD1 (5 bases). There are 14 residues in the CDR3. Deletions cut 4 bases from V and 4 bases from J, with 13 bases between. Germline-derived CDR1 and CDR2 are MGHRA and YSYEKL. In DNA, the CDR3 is TGCGCCAGCAGCCCCCGGGACCAGAGCTATGGCTACACCTTC. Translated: CASSPRDQSYGYTF.

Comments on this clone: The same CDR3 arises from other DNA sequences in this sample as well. CDR3 residues: CASSRDRDTEAFF. The CDR3 nucleotides read TGTGCCAGTAGTAGGGACAGGGACACTGAAGCTTTCTTT. This rearrangement joins TRBV19 to TRBJ1-1, with TRBD1 matching over 9 bases. In germline, CDR1 is LNHDA, CDR2 SQIVND (reference sequence). V was clipped by 4 bases and J by 3 bases; unmatched bases: 0. CDR3 length: 13 amino acids.

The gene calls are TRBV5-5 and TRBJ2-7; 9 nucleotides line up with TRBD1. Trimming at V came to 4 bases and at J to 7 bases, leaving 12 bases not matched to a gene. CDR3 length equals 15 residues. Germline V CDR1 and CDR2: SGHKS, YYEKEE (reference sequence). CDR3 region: CASSRVGTGSREQYV. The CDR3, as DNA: TGTGCCAGCAGCCGCGTGGGGACAGGGAGTCGGGAGCAGTACGTC.

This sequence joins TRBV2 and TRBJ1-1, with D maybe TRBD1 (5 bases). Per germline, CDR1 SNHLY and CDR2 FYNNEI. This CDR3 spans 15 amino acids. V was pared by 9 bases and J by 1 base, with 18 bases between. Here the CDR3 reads CASRSEMGENTEAFF. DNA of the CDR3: TGTGCCAGTAGGTCAGAGATGGGGGAGAACACTGAAGCTTTCTTT. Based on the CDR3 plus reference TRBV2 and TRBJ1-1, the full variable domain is EPEVTQTPSHQVTQMGQEVILRCVPISNHLYFYWYRQILGQKVEFLVSFYNNEISEKSEIFDDQFSVERPDGSNFTLKIRSTKLEDSAMYFCASRSEMGENTEAFFGQGTRLTVV.

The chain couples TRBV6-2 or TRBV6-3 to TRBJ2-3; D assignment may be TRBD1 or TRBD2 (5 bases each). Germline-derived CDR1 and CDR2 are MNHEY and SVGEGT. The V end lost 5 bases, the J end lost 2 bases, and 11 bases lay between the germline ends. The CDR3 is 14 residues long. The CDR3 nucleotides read TGTGCCAGCAGTGGGAGACAGACCACAGATACGCAGTATTTT. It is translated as CASSGRQTTDTQYF.

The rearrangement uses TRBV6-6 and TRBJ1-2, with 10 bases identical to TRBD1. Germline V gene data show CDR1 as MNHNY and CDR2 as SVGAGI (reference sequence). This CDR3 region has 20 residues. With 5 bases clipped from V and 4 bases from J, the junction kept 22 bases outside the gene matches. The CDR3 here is CASSPKHSYRDRGYVYGYTF. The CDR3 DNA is TGTGCCAGCAGTCCCAAGCATTCGTACCGGGACAGGGGTTACGTCTATGGCTACACCTTC.

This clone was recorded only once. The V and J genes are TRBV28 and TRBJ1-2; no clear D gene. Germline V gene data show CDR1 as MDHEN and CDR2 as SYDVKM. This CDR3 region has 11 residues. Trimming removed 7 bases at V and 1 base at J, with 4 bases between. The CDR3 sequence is CASTSNYGYTF. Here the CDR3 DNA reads TGTGCCAGCACTAGTAACTATGGCTACACCTTC.

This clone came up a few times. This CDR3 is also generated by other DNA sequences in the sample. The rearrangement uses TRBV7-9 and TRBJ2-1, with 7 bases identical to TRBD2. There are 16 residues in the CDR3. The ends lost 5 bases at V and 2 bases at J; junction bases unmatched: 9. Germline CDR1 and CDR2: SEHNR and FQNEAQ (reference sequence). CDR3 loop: CASSLSLAGAYNEQFF. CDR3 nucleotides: TGTGCCAGCAGCCTTTCTTTGGCGGGGGCCTACAATGAGCAGTTCTTC.

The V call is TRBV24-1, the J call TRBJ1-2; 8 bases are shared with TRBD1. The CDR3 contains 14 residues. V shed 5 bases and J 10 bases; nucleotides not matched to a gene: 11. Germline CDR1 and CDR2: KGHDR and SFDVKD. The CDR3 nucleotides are TGTGCCACCAGTGTCTCGGGGGGGACAGGCCTCTACACCTTC. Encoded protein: CATSVSGGTGLYTF.

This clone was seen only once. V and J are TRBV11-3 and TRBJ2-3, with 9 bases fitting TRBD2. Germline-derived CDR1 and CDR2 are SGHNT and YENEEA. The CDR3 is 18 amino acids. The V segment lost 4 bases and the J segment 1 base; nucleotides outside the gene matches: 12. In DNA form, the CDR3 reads TGTGCCAGCAGCTCCCTGGCGGGAGGGATTGAGGGCACAGATACGCAGTATTTT. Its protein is CASSSLAGGIEGTDTQYF.

In nucleotides, the CDR3 is TGTGCCAGCAGTCTCCCCTCCACCAGCGCGCAGTACTTC. The encoded protein is CASSLPSTSAQYF. V and J are TRBV12-3 or TRBV12-4 and TRBJ2-7, with D unclear. The CDR3 is 13 amino acids. Trimming cost V 5 bases and J 9 bases, with 17 bases left between them.

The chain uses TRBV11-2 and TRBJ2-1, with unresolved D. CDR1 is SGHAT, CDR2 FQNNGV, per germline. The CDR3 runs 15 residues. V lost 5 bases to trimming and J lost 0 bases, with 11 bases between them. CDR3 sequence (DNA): TGTGCCAGCAGCCCCGTGTCCCTCTCCTACAATGAGCAGTTCTTC. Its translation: CASSPVSLSYNEQFF.

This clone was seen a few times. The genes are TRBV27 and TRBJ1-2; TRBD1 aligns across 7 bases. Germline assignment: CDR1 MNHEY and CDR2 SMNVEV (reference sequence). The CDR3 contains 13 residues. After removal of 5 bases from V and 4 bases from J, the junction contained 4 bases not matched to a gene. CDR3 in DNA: TGTGCCAGCAGTCGACAGGGCTCCTATGGCTACACCTTC. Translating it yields CASSRQGSYGYTF.

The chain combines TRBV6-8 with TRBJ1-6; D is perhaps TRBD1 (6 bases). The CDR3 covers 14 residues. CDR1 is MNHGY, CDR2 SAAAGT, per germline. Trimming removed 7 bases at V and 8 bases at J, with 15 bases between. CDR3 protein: CASIEGTGYSPLHF. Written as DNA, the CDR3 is TGTGCCAGCATAGAAGGTACAGGGTATTCACCCCTCCACTTT.

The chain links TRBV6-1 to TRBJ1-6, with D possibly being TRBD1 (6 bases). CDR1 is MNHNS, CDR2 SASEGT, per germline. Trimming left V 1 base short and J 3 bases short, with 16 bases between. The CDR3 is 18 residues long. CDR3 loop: CASSEVRGALSYNSPLHF. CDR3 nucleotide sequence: TGTGCCAGCAGTGAAGTTCGGGGGGCGCTTAGCTATAATTCACCCCTCCACTTT.

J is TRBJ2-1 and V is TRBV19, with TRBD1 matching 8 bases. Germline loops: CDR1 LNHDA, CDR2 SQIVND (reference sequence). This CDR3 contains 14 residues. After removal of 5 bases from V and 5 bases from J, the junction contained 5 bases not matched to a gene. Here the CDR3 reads CASSGYRGNNEQFF. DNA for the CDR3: TGTGCCAGTAGTGGATACAGGGGGAACAATGAGCAGTTCTTC.

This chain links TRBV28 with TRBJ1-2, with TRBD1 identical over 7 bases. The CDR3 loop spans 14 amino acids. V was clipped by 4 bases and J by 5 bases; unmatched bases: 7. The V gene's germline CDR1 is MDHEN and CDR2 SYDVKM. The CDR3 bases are TGTGCCAGCAGTTCCTTAGGGGGCTGGTATGGCTACACCTTC. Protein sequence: CASSSLGGWYGYTF.

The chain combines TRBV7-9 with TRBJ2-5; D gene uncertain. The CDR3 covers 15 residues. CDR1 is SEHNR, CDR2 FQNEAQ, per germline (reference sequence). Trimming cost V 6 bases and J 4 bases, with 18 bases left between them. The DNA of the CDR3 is TGTGCCAGCAGGACATCCCCGCGCATGGGAGAGACCCAGTACTTC. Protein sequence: CASRTSPRMGETQYF.

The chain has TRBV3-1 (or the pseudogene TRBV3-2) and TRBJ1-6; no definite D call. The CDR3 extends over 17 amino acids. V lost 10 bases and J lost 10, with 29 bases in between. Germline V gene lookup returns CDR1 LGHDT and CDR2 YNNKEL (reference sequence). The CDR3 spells CATNPNSPRAFRSPLHF. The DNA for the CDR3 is TGTGCCACCAATCCGAACAGCCCTCGGGCTTTTCGATCACCCCTCCACTTT.

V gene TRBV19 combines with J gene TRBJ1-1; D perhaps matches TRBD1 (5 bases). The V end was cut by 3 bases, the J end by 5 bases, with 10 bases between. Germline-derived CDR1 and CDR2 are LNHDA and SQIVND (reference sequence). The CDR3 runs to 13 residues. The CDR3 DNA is TGTGCCAGTAGTATGGGGCCGGTGACTGAAGCTTTCTTT. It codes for CASSMGPVTEAFF.

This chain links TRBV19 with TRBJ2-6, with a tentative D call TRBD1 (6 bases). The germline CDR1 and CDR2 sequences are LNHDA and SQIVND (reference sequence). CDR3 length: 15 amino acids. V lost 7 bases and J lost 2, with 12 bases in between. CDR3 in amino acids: CASIDRPAGANVLTF. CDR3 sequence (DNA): TGTGCCAGTATTGACAGGCCCGCTGGGGCCAACGTCCTGACTTTC.

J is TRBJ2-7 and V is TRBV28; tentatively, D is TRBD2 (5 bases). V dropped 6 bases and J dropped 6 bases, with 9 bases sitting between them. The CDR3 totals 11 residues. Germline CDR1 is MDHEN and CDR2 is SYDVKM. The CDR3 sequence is CASRQGSEQYV. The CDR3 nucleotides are TGTGCCAGCAGACAAGGGAGCGAGCAGTACGTC.

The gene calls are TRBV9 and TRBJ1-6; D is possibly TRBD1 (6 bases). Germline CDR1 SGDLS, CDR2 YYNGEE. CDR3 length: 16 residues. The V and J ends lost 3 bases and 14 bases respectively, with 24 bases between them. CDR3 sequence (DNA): TGTGCCAGCAGCGCCAGGGGAGACAGCCTTAAGGTTTCCCTCCACTTT. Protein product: CASSARGDSLKVSLHF.

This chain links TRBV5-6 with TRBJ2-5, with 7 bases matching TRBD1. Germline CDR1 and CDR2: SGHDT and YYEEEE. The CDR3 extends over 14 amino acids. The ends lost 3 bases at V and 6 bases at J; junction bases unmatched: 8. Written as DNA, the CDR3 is TGTGCCAGCAGCTCCTCTGACAGGGTAAAGACCCAGTACTTC. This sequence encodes CASSSSDRVKTQYF.

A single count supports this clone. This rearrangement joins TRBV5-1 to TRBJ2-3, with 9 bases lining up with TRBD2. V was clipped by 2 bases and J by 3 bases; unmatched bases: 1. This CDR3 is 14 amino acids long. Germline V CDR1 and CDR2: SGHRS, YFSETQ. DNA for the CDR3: TGCGCCAGCAGCTTTGCGGGAGGGACAGATACGCAGTATTTT. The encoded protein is CASSFAGGTDTQYF.

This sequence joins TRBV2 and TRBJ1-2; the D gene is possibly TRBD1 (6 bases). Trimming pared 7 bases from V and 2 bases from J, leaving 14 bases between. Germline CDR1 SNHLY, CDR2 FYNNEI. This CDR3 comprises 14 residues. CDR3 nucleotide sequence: TGTGCCAGCATTAACAGGGTCGGGAACTATGGCTACACCTTC. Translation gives CASINRVGNYGYTF.